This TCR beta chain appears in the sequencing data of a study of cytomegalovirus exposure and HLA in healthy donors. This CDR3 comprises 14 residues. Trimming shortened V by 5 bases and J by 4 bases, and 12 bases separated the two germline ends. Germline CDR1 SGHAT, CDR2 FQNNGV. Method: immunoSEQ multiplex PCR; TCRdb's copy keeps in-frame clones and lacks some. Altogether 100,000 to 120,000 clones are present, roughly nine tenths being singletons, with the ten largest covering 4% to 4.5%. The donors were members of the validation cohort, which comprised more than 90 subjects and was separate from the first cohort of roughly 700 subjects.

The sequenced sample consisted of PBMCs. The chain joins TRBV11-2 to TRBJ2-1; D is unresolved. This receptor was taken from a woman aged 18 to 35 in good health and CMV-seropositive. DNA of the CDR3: TGTGCCAGCAGCCCGCCGACAAGATACAATGAGCAGTTCTTC. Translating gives CASSPPTRYNEQFF. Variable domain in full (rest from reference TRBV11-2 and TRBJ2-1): EAGVAQSPRYKIIEKRQSVAFWCNPISGHATLYWYQQILGQGPKLLIQFQNNGVVDDSQLPKDRFSAERLKGVDSTLKIQPAKLEDSAVYLCASSPPTRYNEQFFGPGTRLTVL.